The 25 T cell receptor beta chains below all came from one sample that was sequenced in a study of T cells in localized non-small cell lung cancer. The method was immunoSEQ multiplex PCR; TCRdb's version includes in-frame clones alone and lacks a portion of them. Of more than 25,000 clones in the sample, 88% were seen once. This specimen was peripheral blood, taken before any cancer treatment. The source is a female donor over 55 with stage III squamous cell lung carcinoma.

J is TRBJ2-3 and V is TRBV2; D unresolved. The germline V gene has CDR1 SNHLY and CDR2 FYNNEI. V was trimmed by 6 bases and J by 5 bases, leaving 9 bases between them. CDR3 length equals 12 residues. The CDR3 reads CASSISLDTQYF. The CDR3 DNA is TGTGCCAGCAGCATTTCACTAGATACGCAGTATTTT. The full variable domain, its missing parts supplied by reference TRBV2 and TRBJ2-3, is EPEVTQTPSHQVTQMGQEVILRCVPISNHLYFYWYRQILGQKVEFLVSFYNNEISEKSEIFDDQFSVERPDGSNFTLKIRSTKLEDSAMYFCASSISLDTQYFGPGTRLTVL.

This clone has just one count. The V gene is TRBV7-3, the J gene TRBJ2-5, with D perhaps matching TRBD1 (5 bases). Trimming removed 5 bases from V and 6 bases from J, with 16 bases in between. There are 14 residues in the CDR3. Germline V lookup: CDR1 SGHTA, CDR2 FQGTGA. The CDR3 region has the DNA TGTGCCAGCAGCCCTGGGGCTAACTCACAGACCCAGTACTTC. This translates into CASSPGANSQTQYF.

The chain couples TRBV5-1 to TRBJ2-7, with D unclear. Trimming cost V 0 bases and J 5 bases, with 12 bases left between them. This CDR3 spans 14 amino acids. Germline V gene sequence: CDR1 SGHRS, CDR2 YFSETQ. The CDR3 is CASSLVGKLDEQYF. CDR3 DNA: TGCGCCAGCAGCTTGGTAGGGAAGCTCGACGAGCAGTACTTC.

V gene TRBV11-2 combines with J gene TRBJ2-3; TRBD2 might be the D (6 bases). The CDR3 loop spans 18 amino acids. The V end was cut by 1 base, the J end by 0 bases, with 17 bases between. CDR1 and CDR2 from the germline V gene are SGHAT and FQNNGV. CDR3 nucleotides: TGTGCCAGCAGCTTAGGCCCTTATCCCGGGACTAGCACAGATACGCAGTATTTT. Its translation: CASSLGPYPGTSTDTQYF.

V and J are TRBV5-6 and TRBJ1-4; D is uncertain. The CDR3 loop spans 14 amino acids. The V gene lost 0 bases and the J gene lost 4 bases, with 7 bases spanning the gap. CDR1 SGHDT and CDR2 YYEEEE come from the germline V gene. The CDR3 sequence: CASSLVGVNEKLFF. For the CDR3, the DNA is TGTGCCAGCAGCTTGGTAGGAGTTAATGAAAAACTGTTTTTT.

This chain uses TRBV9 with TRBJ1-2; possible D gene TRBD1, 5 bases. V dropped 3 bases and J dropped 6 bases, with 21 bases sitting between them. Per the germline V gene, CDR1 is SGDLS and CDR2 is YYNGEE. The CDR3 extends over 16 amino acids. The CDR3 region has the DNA TGTGCCAGCAGCGATAGTTGGTCCAGGGATCAGGATGGCTACACCTTC. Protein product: CASSDSWSRDQDGYTF.

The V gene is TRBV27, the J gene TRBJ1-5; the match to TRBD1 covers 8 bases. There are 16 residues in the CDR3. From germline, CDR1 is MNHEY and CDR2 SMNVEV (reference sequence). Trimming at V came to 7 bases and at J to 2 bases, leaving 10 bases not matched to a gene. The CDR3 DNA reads TGTGCCAGCATCGCGGAGACAGGGGTGGGCAATCAGCCCCAGCATTTT. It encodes CASIAETGVGNQPQHF.

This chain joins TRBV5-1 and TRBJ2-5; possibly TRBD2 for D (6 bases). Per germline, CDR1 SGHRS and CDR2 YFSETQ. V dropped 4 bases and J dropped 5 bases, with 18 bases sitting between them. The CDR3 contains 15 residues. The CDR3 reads CASSGGTGVGETQYF. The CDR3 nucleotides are TGCGCCAGCAGCGGGGGGACTGGGGTCGGGGAGACCCAGTACTTC.

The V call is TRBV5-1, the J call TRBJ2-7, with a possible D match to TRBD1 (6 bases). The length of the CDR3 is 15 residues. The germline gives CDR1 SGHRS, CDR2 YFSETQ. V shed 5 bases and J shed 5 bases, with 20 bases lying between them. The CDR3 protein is CASSRNRDLRNEQYF. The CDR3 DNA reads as TGCGCCAGCAGTCGCAACAGGGACCTCCGGAACGAGCAGTACTTC.

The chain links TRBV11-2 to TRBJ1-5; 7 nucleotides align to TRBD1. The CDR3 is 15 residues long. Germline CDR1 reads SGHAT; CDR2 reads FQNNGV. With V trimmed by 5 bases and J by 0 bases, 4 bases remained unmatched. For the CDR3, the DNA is TGTGCCAGCAGCATCGGACAGGCTAGCAATCAGCCCCAGCATTTT. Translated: CASSIGQASNQPQHF.

The chain's CDR3 is CASREGAGSTDTQYF. DNA of the CDR3: TGCGCCAGCAGGGAAGGGGCAGGTTCCACAGATACGCAGTATTTT. This chain links TRBV5-1 with TRBJ2-3; tentatively, D is TRBD1 (5 bases). Trimming left V 5 bases short and J 2 bases short, with 15 bases between. Germline CDR1 SGHRS, CDR2 YFSETQ. The CDR3 is made up of 15 amino acids.

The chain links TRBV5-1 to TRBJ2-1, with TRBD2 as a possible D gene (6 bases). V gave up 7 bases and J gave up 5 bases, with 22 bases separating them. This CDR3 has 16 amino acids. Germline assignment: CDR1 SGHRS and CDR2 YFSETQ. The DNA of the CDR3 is TGCGCCAGCTCTTTAGTCCCACGGGGGAATAACAATGAGCAGTTCTTC. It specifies CASSLVPRGNNNEQFF.

In nucleotides, the CDR3 is TGTGCCAGCAGCCAAGGACTAGGACAGAAGAACACCGGGGAGCTGTTTTTT. It encodes CASSQGLGQKNTGELFF. V and J are TRBV14 and TRBJ2-2; D tentatively fits TRBD1 or TRBD2 (6 bases each). The germline gives CDR1 SGHDN, CDR2 FVKESK. The V end lost 1 base, the J end lost 1 base, and 13 bases lay between the germline ends. The CDR3 is 17 amino acids. Combining the CDR3 with reference TRBV14 and TRBJ2-2 gives the whole variable domain EAGVTQFPSHSVIEKGQTVTLRCDPISGHDNLYWYRRVMGKEIKFLLHFVKESKQDESGMPNNRFLAERTGGTYSTLKVQPAELEDSGVYFCASSQGLGQKNTGELFFGEGSRLTVL.

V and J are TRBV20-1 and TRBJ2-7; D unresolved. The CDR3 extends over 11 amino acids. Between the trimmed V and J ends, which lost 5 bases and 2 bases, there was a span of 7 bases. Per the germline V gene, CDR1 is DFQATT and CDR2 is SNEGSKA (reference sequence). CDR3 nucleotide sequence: TGCAGTGCTTCCAATGCCTACGAGCAGTACTTC. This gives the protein CSASNAYEQYF.

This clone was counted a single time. As DNA, the CDR3 is TGCGCCAGCAGCTTGGCTAGTAGCGTCGGCACAGATACGCAGTATTTT. Amino acids: CASSLASSVGTDTQYF. The chain links TRBV5-1 to TRBJ2-3; tentatively, D is TRBD2 (5 bases). The CDR3 is 16 amino acids. V shed 0 bases and J shed 1 base, with 12 bases lying between them. Germline-derived CDR1 and CDR2 are SGHRS and YFSETQ.

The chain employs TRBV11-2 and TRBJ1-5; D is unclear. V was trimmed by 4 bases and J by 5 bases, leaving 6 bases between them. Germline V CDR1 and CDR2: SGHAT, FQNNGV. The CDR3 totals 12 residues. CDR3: CASSSEHQPQHF. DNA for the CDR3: TGTGCCAGCAGCTCGGAGCATCAGCCCCAGCATTTT.

This CDR3 is CASSRLGAYEPGYTF. The CDR3 DNA reads TGTGCCAGCAGCCGATTAGGGGCCTACGAGCCTGGCTACACCTTC. V usage is TRBV28 and J usage is TRBJ1-2; a weak D match, TRBD1 (5 bases). This CDR3 comprises 15 residues. V was pared by 6 bases and J by 7 bases, with 21 bases between. Germline V gene lookup returns CDR1 MDHEN and CDR2 SYDVKM.

In DNA, the CDR3 is TGTGCCAGCAGCTCGAGACTAGCGGGTGGGTTGGAGACCCAGTACTTC. Its translation is CASSSRLAGGLETQYF. V is TRBV5-5 and J is TRBJ2-5; 10 bases agree with TRBD2. V gave up 3 bases and J gave up 5 bases; unmatched junction bases: 10. Per the germline V gene, CDR1 is SGHKS and CDR2 is YYEKEE (reference sequence). The CDR3 extends over 16 amino acids.

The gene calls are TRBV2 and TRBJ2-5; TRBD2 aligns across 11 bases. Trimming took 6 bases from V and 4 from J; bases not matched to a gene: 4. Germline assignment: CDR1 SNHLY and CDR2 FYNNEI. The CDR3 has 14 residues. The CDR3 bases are TGTGCCAGCAGGTGGACTAGCGGGTCAGAGACCCAGTACTTC. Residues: CASRWTSGSETQYF.

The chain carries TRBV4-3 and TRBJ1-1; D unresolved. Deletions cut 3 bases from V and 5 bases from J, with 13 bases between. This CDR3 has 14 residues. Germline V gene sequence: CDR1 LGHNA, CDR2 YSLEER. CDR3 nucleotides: TGCGCCAGCAGCCAGGGTCATGGAGGGACTGAAGCTTTCTTT. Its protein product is CASSQGHGGTEAFF.

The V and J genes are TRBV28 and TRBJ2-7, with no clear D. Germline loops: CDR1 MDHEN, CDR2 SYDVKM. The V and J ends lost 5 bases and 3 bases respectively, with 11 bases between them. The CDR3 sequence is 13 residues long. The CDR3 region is CASSPSLGYEQYF. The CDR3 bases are TGTGCCAGCAGTCCCTCCCTAGGCTACGAGCAGTACTTC.

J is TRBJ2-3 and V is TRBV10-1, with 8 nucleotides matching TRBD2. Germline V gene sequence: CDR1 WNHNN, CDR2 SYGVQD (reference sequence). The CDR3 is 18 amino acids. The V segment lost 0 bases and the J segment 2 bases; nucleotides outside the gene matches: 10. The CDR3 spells CASSESPFSGEITDTQYF. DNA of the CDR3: TGCGCCAGCAGTGAGTCGCCCTTTAGCGGGGAGATCACAGATACGCAGTATTTT.

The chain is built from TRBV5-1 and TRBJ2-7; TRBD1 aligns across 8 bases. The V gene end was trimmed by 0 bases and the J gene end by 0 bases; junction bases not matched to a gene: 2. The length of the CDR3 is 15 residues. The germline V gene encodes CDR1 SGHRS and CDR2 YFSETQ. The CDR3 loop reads CASSLGGTGSYEQYF. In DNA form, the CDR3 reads TGCGCCAGCAGCTTGGGTGGGACAGGCTCCTACGAGCAGTACTTC.

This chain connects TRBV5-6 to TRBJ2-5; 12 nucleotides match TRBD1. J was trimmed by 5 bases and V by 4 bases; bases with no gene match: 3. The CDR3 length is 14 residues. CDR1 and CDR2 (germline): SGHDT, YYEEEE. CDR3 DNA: TGTGCCAGCAGCGGGACAGGGGGCGAGGAGACCCAGTACTTC. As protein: CASSGTGGEETQYF. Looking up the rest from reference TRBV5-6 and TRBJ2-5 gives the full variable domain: DAGVTQSPTHLIKTRGQQVTLRCSPKSGHDTVSWYQQALGQGPQFIFQYYEEEERQRGNFPDRFSGHQFPNYSSELNVNALLLGDSALYLCASSGTGGEETQYFGPGTRLLVL.

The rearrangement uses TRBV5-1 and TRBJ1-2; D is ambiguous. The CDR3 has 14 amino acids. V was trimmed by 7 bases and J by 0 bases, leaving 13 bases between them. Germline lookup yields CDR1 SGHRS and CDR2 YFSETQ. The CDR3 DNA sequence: TGCGCCAGCGGCCCGGACGGACCTAACTATGGCTACACCTTC. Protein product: CASGPDGPNYGYTF.